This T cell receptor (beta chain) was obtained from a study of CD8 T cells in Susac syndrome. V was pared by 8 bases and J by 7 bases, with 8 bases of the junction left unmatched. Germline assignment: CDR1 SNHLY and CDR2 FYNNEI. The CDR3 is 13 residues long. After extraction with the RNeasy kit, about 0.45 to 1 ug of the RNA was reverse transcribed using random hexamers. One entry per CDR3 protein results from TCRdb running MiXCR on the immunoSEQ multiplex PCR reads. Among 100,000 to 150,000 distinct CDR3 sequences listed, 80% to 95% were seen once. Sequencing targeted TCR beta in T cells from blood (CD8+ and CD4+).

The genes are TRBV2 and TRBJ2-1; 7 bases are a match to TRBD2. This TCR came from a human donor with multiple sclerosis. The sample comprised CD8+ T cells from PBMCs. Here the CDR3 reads CASSGAAGNEQFF. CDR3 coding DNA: TGTGCCAGCTCCGGGGCAGCGGGGAATGAGCAGTTCTTC.